This TCR beta chain was retrieved from a study of cytomegalovirus exposure and HLA in healthy donors. Study as a whole: T cells numbering around 180 million yielded 90 million to 140 million unique TCR beta sequences in an earlier analysis. Study-wide points: DRB1 showed the most TCR associations and HLA-C the fewest in a later analysis, as rates varied by HLA locus. Indistinguishability led to the exclusion of some V segments, TRBV6-2 and TRBV6-3 included. The study recorded more than 150 TCR beta chains that were cytomegalovirus-associated.

13 Jbeta primers and 60 Vbeta primers were used for the PCR. Assay: immunoSEQ multiplex PCR; the TCRdb copy retains only in-frame clones and omits some. The sample consists of 130,000 to 150,000 clones, 75% to 80% of them appearing once. On this clone itself: What it recognizes is unknown.

V lost 0 bases and J lost 8, with 17 bases in between. The CDR3 runs 16 residues. Germline V gives CDR1 MNHEY, CDR2 SVGAGI. V usage is TRBV6-5 and J usage is TRBJ2-1, with D unresolved. The specimen sequenced was PBMCs. This TCR came from a man aged 18-30 years in good health and CMV-seronegative. The CDR3 reads CASSYSGAEVLYEQFF. The DNA of the CDR3 is TGTGCCAGCAGTTACTCGGGTGCAGAGGTTTTGTATGAGCAGTTCTTC.